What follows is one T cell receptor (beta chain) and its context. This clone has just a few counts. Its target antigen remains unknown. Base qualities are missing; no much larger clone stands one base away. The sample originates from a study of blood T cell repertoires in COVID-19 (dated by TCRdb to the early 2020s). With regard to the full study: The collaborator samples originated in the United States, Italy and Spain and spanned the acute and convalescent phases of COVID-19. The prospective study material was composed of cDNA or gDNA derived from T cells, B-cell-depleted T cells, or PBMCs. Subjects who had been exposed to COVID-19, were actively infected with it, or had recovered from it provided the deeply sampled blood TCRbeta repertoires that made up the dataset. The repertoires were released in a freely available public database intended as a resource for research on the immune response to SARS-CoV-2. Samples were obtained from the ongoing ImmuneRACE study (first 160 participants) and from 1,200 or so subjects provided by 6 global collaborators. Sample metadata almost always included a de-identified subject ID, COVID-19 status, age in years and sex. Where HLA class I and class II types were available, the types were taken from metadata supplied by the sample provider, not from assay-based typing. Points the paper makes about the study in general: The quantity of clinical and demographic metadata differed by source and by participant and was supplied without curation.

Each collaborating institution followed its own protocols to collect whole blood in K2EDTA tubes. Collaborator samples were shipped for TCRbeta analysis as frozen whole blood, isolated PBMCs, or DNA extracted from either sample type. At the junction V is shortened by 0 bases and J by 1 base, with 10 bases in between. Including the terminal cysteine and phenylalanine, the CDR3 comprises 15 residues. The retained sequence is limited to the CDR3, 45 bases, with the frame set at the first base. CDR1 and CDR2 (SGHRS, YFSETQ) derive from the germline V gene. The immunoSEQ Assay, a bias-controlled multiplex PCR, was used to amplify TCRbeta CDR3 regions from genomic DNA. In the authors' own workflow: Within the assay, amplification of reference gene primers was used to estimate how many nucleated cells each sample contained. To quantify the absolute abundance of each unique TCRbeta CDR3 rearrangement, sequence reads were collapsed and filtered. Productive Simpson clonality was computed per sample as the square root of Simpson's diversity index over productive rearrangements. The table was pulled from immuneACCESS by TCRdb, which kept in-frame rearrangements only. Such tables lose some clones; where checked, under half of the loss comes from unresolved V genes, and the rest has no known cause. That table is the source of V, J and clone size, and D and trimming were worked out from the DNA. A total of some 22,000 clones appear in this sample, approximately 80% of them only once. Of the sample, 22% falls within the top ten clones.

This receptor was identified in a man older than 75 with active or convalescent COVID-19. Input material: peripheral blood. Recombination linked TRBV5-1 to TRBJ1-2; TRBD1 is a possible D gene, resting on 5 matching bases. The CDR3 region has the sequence CASSLELGVNYGYTF. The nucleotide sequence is TGCGCCAGCAGCTTGGAATTAGGGGTTAACTATGGCTACACCTTC.